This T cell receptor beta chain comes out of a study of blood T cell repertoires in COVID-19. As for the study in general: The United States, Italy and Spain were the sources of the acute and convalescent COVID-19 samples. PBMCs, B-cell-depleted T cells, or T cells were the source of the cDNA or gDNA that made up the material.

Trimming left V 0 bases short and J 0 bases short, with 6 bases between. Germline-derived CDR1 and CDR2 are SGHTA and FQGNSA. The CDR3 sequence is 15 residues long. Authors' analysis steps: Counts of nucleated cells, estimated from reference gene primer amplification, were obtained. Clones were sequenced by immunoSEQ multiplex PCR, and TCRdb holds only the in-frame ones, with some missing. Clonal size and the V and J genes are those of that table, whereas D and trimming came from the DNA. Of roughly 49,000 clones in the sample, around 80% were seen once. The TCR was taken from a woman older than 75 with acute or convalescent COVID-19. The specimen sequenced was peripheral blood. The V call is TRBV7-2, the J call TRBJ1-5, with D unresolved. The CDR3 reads CASSLAPGSNQPQHF. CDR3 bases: TGTGCCAGCAGCTTAGCGCCAGGTAGCAATCAGCCCCAGCATTTT.